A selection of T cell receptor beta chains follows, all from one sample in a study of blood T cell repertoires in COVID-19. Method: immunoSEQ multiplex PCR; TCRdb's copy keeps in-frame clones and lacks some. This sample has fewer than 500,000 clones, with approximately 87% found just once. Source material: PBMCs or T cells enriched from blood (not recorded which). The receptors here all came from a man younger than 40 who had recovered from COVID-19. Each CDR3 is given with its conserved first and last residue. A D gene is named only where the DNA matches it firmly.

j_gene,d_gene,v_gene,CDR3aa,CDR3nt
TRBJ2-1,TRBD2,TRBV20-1,CSASYPSGGDFYDNEQFF,TGCAGTGCTAGTTATCCGAGCGGGGGGGACTTTTATGACAATGAGCAGTTCTTC
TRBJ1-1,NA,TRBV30,CAWSKGVNTEAFF,TGTGCCTGGAGTAAGGGGGTGAACACTGAAGCTTTCTTT
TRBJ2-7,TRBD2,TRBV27,CASRTSGSYEQYF,TGTGCCAGTCGGACTAGCGGGTCTTACGAGCAGTACTTC
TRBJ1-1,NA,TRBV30,CAWTRGRNTEAFF,TGTGCCTGGACTCGAGGGAGGAACACTGAAGCTTTCTTT
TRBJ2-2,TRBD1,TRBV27,CASSLMRTGGGGELFF,TGTGCCAGCAGTTTGATGAGGACAGGGGGCGGCGGGGAGCTGTTTTTT
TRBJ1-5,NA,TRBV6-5,CASSGGVKQPQHF,TGTGCCAGCTCAGGAGGGGTGAAGCAGCCCCAGCATTTT
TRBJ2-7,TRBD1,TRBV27,CASSLKGADYEQYF,TGTGCCAGCAGTTTAAAGGGGGCCGACTACGAGCAGTACTTC
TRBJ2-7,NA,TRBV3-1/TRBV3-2,CASSQDSRTAKQYF,TGTGCCAGCAGCCAAGACAGTAGGACAGCCAAGCAGTACTTC
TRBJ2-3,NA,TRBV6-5,CASRMGGGFADTQYF,TGTGCCAGCAGGATGGGGGGGGGCTTTGCAGATACGCAGTATTTT
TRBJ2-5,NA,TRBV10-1,CASSEPGETQYF,TGCGCCAGCAGTGAGCCGGGGGAGACCCAGTACTTC
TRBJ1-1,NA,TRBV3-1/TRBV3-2,CASSQESGSAEAFF,TGTGCCAGCAGCCAAGAATCGGGGAGCGCTGAAGCTTTCTTT